The 15 T cell receptor beta chains given below trace back to one sample, sequenced in a study of blood T cell repertoires in COVID-19. Data came from immunoSEQ multiplex PCR; TCRdb stores just in-frame clones and leaves some out. Of over 95,000 clones in the sample, around 89% were seen once. Sequenced: peripheral blood. The receptors here all came from a human donor with acute or convalescent COVID-19. The donor label of this sample is uncertain.

The V gene is TRBV7-2, the J gene TRBJ2-5; D is unclear. CDR1 is SGHTA and CDR2 is FQGNSA in the germline V gene. The CDR3 sequence is 16 residues long. Trimming cost V 1 base and J 2 bases, with 14 bases left between them. The CDR3 DNA sequence: TGTGCCAGCAGCTTAGGAATCTGGGCAGATCAAGAGACCCAGTACTTC. It codes for CASSLGIWADQETQYF.

The rearrangement joins TRBV10-1 to TRBJ1-4; 9 bases agree with TRBD1. This CDR3 comprises 17 residues. With V trimmed by 2 bases and J by 8 bases, 12 bases remained unmatched. CDR1 is WNHNN, CDR2 SYGVQD, per germline (reference sequence). DNA of the CDR3: TGCGCCAGCAGTGAGGACAGGGGGAAGGATCGATGCGAAAAACTGTTTTTT. Its protein product is CASSEDRGKDRCEKLFF.

The J gene is TRBJ1-3, the V gene TRBV18; D is ambiguous. Germline V CDR1 and CDR2: KGHSH, LQKENI. This CDR3 spans 18 amino acids. Trimming shortened V by 1 base and J by 0 bases, and 16 bases separated the two germline ends. The CDR3 nucleotides read TGTGCCAGCTCACCACGGGGAGGCAGCAGAGTCTCTGGAAACACCATATATTTT. It specifies CASSPRGGSRVSGNTIYF.

This chain links TRBV9 with TRBJ2-7; 13 bases fit TRBD2. The CDR3 is made up of 13 amino acids. Looked up from germline, CDR1 is SGDLS and CDR2 is YYNGEE. J gave up 6 bases and V 3 bases, and 0 bases lay outside the gene matches. The CDR3 nucleotides are TGTGCCAGCAGCGGGACTAGCGGGGGCGAGCAGTACTTC. This encodes CASSGTSGGEQYF.

V and J are TRBV2 and TRBJ2-1, with 12 bases lining up with TRBD2. CDR3 length: 14 residues. Germline V gene lookup returns CDR1 SNHLY and CDR2 FYNNEI. Trimming at V came to 9 bases and at J to 7 bases, leaving 7 bases not matched to a gene. The CDR3 sequence: CARGLAGGMNEQFF. The CDR3 bases are TGTGCCAGAGGTCTAGCGGGGGGGATGAATGAGCAGTTCTTC.

The chain is built from TRBV10-3 and TRBJ2-3; D is possibly TRBD2 (5 bases). Germline V gene lookup returns CDR1 ENHRY and CDR2 SYGVKD. This CDR3 contains 16 residues. V was cut by 2 bases and J by 3 bases, with 15 bases left in between. CDR3 in amino acids: CAISEPPSRRTDTQYF. The CDR3, as DNA: TGTGCCATCAGTGAGCCCCCGAGTAGGAGGACAGATACGCAGTATTTT.

The J gene is TRBJ2-2, the V gene TRBV5-1; the D is unclear. This CDR3 spans 16 amino acids. Trimming left V 2 bases short and J 1 base short, with 12 bases between. Germline CDR1 reads SGHRS; CDR2 reads YFSETQ. Here the CDR3 reads CASSFPPGGNTGELFF. CDR3 bases: TGCGCCAGCAGCTTTCCGCCAGGTGGGAACACCGGGGAGCTGTTTTTT.

The gene calls are TRBV7-6 and TRBJ2-2; TRBD2 aligns across 9 bases. Germline CDR1 SGHVS, CDR2 FNYEAQ. This CDR3 is 18 amino acids long. With 1 base clipped from V and 1 base from J, the junction kept 7 bases outside the gene matches. In DNA, the CDR3 is TGTGCCAGCAGCTTAGGTCTTACTAGCGGGTGGAACACCGGGGAGCTGTTTTTT. It translates to CASSLGLTSGWNTGELFF.

The V call is TRBV7-9, the J call TRBJ1-6; 10 bases are shared with TRBD1. The junction had 3 bases not matched to a gene; V was cut back by 3 bases and J by 7 bases. CDR1 and CDR2 from the germline V gene are SEHNR and FQNEAQ (reference sequence). CDR3 size: 15 residues. CDR3 DNA sequence: TGTGCCAGCAGCTTCGGACAGGGGGTGAATTCACCCCTCCACTTT. Protein sequence: CASSFGQGVNSPLHF.

The V call is TRBV4-2, the J call TRBJ1-2, with D perhaps matching TRBD1 (5 bases). Trimming took off 1 base at V and 3 bases at J, with 12 bases between the two ends. Germline CDR1 reads LGHNA; CDR2 reads YNFKEQ. The CDR3 consists of 15 residues. CDR3 residues: CASSQARGADYGYTF. CDR3 nucleotides: TGTGCCAGCAGCCAAGCCCGTGGGGCTGACTATGGCTACACCTTC.

The chain uses TRBV5-4 and TRBJ2-3, with 7 bases that match TRBD1. The CDR3 is 16 amino acids. Per the germline V gene, CDR1 is SGHNT and CDR2 is YYREEE (reference sequence). V trimming: 3 bases; J trimming: 1 base; junction bases outside the gene matches: 8. The CDR3 nucleotides read TGTGCCAGCAGCTCACGACAGGGTGGGGGCACAGATACGCAGTATTTT. Translated: CASSSRQGGGTDTQYF.

The rearrangement uses TRBV7-3 and TRBJ1-1, with a tentative D call TRBD1 (6 bases). Germline CDR1 reads SGHTA; CDR2 reads FQGTGA. Trimming pared 2 bases from V and 4 bases from J, leaving 11 bases between. This CDR3 spans 14 amino acids. CDR3 region: CASSLGDTFTEAFF. Written as DNA, the CDR3 is TGTGCCAGCAGCTTAGGGGACACCTTCACTGAAGCTTTCTTT.

The rearrangement joins TRBV30 to TRBJ1-1, with D possibly TRBD1 on 6 matching bases. The CDR3 contains 12 residues. From germline, CDR1 is GTSNPN and CDR2 SVGIG (reference sequence). Trimming took 5 bases from V and 3 from J, leaving 10 bases between them. The DNA of the CDR3 is TGTGCCTGGGAACAGGGTCACACTGAAGCTTTCTTT. Translation gives CAWEQGHTEAFF.

The chain combines TRBV19 with TRBJ2-7, with TRBD1 matching 9 bases. In germline, CDR1 is LNHDA, CDR2 SQIVND (reference sequence). The CDR3 spans 16 residues. V gave up 4 bases and J gave up 3 bases; unmatched junction bases: 10. As DNA, the CDR3 is TGTGCCAGTAGTACCCCCCCAGGACAGGGGTTCTACGAGCAGTACTTC. Protein product: CASSTPPGQGFYEQYF.

CDR3: CASSLAGGAVTEAFF. CDR3 bases: TGTGCCAGCAGCTTAGCAGGGGGCGCTGTCACTGAAGCTTTCTTT. The chain employs TRBV5-4 and TRBJ1-1, with 8 bases aligning to TRBD1. After removal of 2 bases from V and 4 bases from J, the junction contained 7 bases not matched to a gene. The germline V gene encodes CDR1 SGHNT and CDR2 YYREEE (reference sequence). The CDR3 runs to 15 residues.